This T cell receptor (beta chain) was identified in a study of blood T cell repertoires in COVID-19. In the study overall: The study drew acute and convalescent COVID-19 samples from the United States, Italy and Spain. Sample material is recorded as cDNA or gDNA derived from T cells, B-cell-depleted T cells, or PBMCs.

In the authors' workflow: Reference gene primer amplification yielded estimated nucleated cell counts. The protocol was immunoSEQ multiplex PCR, while the TCRdb copy is restricted to in-frame clones and leaves out a portion. V and J calls and clone size come straight from that table; D and trimming were deduced from the DNA. The data contain around 250,000 clones, roughly 84% of them singletons. Germline V gives CDR1 MDHEN, CDR2 SYDVKM. The CDR3 extends over 12 amino acids. V trimming: 6 bases; J trimming: 8 bases; junction bases outside the gene matches: 5. This clone was seen only a few times. The chain uses TRBV28 and TRBJ2-3; 7 nucleotides match TRBD1. The TCR sequence derives from a woman aged 40 to 50 who had recovered from COVID-19. Sequenced sample: peripheral blood. The CDR3 region has the DNA TGTGCCAGCAGCTCCAGGGGGAGTACGCAGTATTTT. This sequence encodes CASSSRGSTQYF.